Listed below are T cell receptor beta chains from one sample, sequenced in a study of cytomegalovirus exposure and HLA in healthy donors. Sequencing used immunoSEQ multiplex PCR; TCRdb keeps in-frame clones, though not all of them. The sample records approximately 190,000 clones, 75% to 85% being singletons. Material for sequencing was PBMCs. The receptors were gathered from a woman under 30 in good health and CMV-seronegative. Each CDR3 is given with its conserved first and last residue. A D gene is named only where the DNA matches it firmly. The size entry is marked missing in some rows and otherwise reads once, few, many or a size class.

d_call j_call cdr3_length v_call clone_size cdr3_aa cdr3_nt
TRBD1 TRBJ2-3 14 TRBV5-1 few CASSFTGDGDTQYF TGCGCCAGCAGCTTTACAGGGGATGGAGATACGCAGTATTTT
NA TRBJ2-1 12 TRBV25-1 NA CASRSSLNEQFF TGTGCCAGCAGATCTAGTCTCAATGAGCAGTTCTTC
NA TRBJ2-7 15 TRBV19 NA CASSISLATSYEQYF TGTGCCAGTAGTATTTCGCTAGCGACCTCCTACGAGCAGTACTTC
NA TRBJ1-2 13 TRBV10-2 NA CASSELQGGGYTF TGCGCCAGCAGTGAGTTACAGGGTGGCGGCTACACCTTC
NA TRBJ1-1 14 TRBV5-1 NA CASSSLSRGTEAFF TGCGCCAGCAGCTCTCTGAGTCGGGGCACTGAAGCTTTCTTT
TRBD1 TRBJ1-3 12 TRBV30 NA CAGDRNGNTIYF TGTGCCGGGGACAGGAATGGAAACACCATATATTTT
NA TRBJ2-7 14 TRBV21-1 NA CASSNSGPSYEQYF TGTGCCAGCAGCAACAGCGGACCCTCCTACGAGCAGTACTTC
NA TRBJ1-2 13 TRBV14 few CASSRAGAGRTTF TGTGCCAGCAGCCGAGCAGGGGCAGGGCGGACCACCTTC
NA TRBJ2-4 19 TRBV21-1 NA CASSSEGLAGAIAKNIQYF TGTGCCAGCAGCTCTGAGGGGCTAGCGGGGGCAATAGCCAAAAACATTCAGTACTTC
NA TRBJ1-2 13 TRBV2 NA CASSEGAGYGYTF TGTGCCAGCAGTGAGGGCGCGGGCTATGGCTACACCTTC
NA TRBJ1-3 16 TRBV15 NA CATSRDSAGLGNTIYF TGTGCCACCAGCAGAGATTCGGCGGGGCTAGGAAACACCATATATTTT
NA TRBJ2-7 14 TRBV5-4 few CASSSGGNSYEQYF TGTGCCAGCAGCTCGGGCGGGAACTCCTACGAGCAGTACTTC
TRBD2 TRBJ2-7 15 TRBV30 NA CAWSVSTSGAYEQYF TGTGCCTGGAGTGTGTCGACTAGCGGAGCTTACGAGCAGTACTTC
NA TRBJ1-1 16 TRBV7-9 few CASSLRGMTVNTEAFF TGTGCCAGCAGCTTAAGGGGGATGACGGTGAACACTGAAGCTTTCTTT
NA TRBJ1-4 14 TRBV6-1 NA CASKPWATGEKLFF TGTGCCAGCAAACCGTGGGCCACAGGGGAAAAACTGTTTTTT
NA TRBJ2-1 15 TRBV19 NA CASSPRTRTNNEQFF TGTGCCAGTAGTCCCAGGACTCGCACCAACAATGAGCAGTTCTTC
NA TRBJ2-3 15 TRBV7-6 few CASSPFGGNTDTQYF TGTGCCAGCAGCCCTTTCGGGGGTAACACAGATACGCAGTATTTT
TRBD2 TRBJ2-7 15 TRBV6-6 once CASSYSGGGGYEQYF TGTGCCAGCAGTTACTCGGGAGGCGGGGGCTACGAGCAGTACTTC
NA TRBJ2-3 13 TRBV5-1 NA CASSLTRTDTQYF TGCGCCAGCAGCTTGACTAGGACAGATACGCAGTATTTT
NA TRBJ1-2 11 TRBV7-2 NA CASSLNYGYTF TGTGCCAGCAGCCTCAACTATGGCTACACCTTC
NA TRBJ2-7 13 TRBV7-9 NA CASSPGHEYEQYF TGTGCCAGCAGCCCGGGACACGAATACGAGCAGTACTTC
TRBD1 TRBJ1-5 16 TRBV19 NA CASSILTGAGNQPQHF TGTGCCAGTAGTATCCTGACAGGGGCGGGCAATCAGCCCCAGCATTTT
TRBD1 TRBJ2-7 17 TRBV2 few CASSRGQGAPGRYEQYF TGTGCCAGCAGCCGGGGACAGGGGGCGCCGGGCCGCTACGAGCAGTACTTC
NA TRBJ1-1 13 TRBV7-9 NA CASSQTGSTEAFF TGTGCCAGCAGTCAAACAGGGAGCACTGAAGCTTTCTTT
TRBD1 TRBJ1-2 14 TRBV19 NA CASSTGTGNYGYTF TGTGCCAGTAGTACCGGGACAGGGAACTATGGCTACACCTTC
NA TRBJ2-3 12 TRBV6-6 NA CASRGYTDTQYF TGTGCCAGCCGGGGGTACACAGATACGCAGTATTTT
NA TRBJ2-2 14 TRBV6-6 NA CASRGGADTGELFF TGTGCCAGCAGAGGGGGAGCGGACACCGGGGAGCTGTTTTTT
TRBD1 TRBJ1-3 15 TRBV9 NA CASSAWGQGSDTIYF TGTGCCAGCAGCGCCTGGGGACAGGGGAGTGACACCATATATTTT
NA TRBJ2-5 14 TRBV6-5 NA CASSYSQQGETQYF TGTGCCAGCAGTTACTCCCAACAGGGAGAGACCCAGTACTTC
TRBD2 TRBJ2-3 16 TRBV27 NA CASSHPSGSFGDTQYF TGTGCCAGCAGTCATCCTAGCGGGAGCTTTGGAGATACGCAGTATTTT
TRBD1 TRBJ1-4 18 TRBV10-3 NA CAISESGTGGSTNEKLFF TGTGCCATCAGTGAGTCGGGGACAGGGGGCTCAACTAATGAAAAACTGTTTTTT
TRBD2 TRBJ2-5 15 TRBV15 NA CATSTGLAGVETQYF TGTGCCACCAGCACAGGACTAGCGGGAGTTGAGACCCAGTACTTC
NA TRBJ1-2 16 TRBV29-1 NA CSGLTGMGGLYHGYTF TGCAGCGGCCTCACAGGGATGGGCGGGTTATACCATGGCTACACCTTC
TRBD2 TRBJ2-3 17 TRBV4-1 NA CASSQTGLAGSEDTQYF TGCGCCAGCAGCCAGACCGGACTAGCGGGATCCGAAGATACGCAGTATTTT
NA TRBJ2-7 14 TRBV19 NA CASSISYLYREQYF TGTGCCAGTAGTATCTCGTACCTCTACCGCGAGCAGTACTTC
TRBD1 TRBJ1-1 14 TRBV19 NA CASSATGLNTEAFF TGTGCCAGTAGTGCGACAGGGCTGAACACTGAAGCTTTCTTT